One and the same sample provided the 8 T cell receptor beta chains below, sequenced in a study of somatic mutations in T cells in chronic GVHD. Here immunoSEQ multiplex PCR was the method, and the copy in TCRdb shows in-frame clones only, minus some. The repertoire holds about 13,000 clones, with more than 75% as singletons. The sample taken for sequencing was Vbeta20-negative CD4+ T cells from blood. The receptors derive from a male patient aged 45-60 years with chronic graft-versus-host disease. Some T cells may have come from the graft donor.

This clone showed up just once. The V call is TRBV28, the J call TRBJ1-1; a possible D gene is TRBD1 (6 bases). The CDR3 spans 14 residues. In germline, CDR1 is MDHEN, CDR2 SYDVKM. The V end was cut by 2 bases, the J end by 7 bases, with 14 bases between. CDR3 in amino acids: CASSLRGQIREAFF. Here the CDR3 DNA reads TGTGCCAGCAGTTTACGAGGACAGATACGTGAAGCTTTCTTT.

This clone appeared a few times. This chain links TRBV4-3 with TRBJ2-1, with D possibly being TRBD2 (5 bases). Looked up from germline, CDR1 is LGHNA and CDR2 is YSLEER. V lost 4 bases and J 11 bases, leaving 12 bases between the germline ends. The CDR3 consists of 12 residues. This chain's CDR3 is CASSPELGKQFF. In DNA form, the CDR3 reads TGCGCCAGCAGCCCTGAACTAGGAAAGCAGTTCTTC.

The chain employs TRBV5-4 and TRBJ1-1; the D gene is possibly TRBD1 (5 bases). The CDR3 contains 15 residues. Trimming took off 0 bases at V and 0 bases at J, with 9 bases between the two ends. The germline gives CDR1 SGHNT, CDR2 YYREEE (reference sequence). CDR3 sequence: CASSLVQGLNTEAFF. CDR3 in DNA: TGTGCCAGCAGCTTGGTTCAGGGATTGAACACTGAAGCTTTCTTT.

This clone was seen only a few times. V gene TRBV27 combines with J gene TRBJ2-3; TRBD2 aligns across 7 bases. Germline V lookup: CDR1 MNHEY, CDR2 SMNVEV (reference sequence). V was pared by 7 bases and J by 7 bases, with 8 bases of the junction left unmatched. CDR3 size: 13 residues. For the CDR3, the DNA is TGTGCCAGCATGCGGGCGGGAGAGAATACGCAGTATTTT. This gives the protein CASMRAGENTQYF.

The V call is TRBV18, the J call TRBJ1-3, with D tentatively TRBD1 (5 bases). This CDR3 spans 15 amino acids. Germline loops: CDR1 KGHSH, CDR2 LQKENI. The V and J ends lost 0 bases and 2 bases respectively, with 8 bases between them. In DNA, the CDR3 is TGTGCCAGCTCACCACCGGGGCAGGCTGGAAACACCATATATTTT. It translates to CASSPPGQAGNTIYF.

The J gene is TRBJ2-3, the V gene TRBV5-5, with D maybe TRBD2 (6 bases). Trimming pared 9 bases from V and 6 bases from J, leaving 11 bases between. Germline CDR1 reads SGHKS; CDR2 reads YYEKEE (reference sequence). CDR3 size: 11 residues. The CDR3 DNA reads as TGTGCCACGACTAGGGCGGATACGCAGTATTTT. Amino acids: CATTRADTQYF.

The V and J genes are TRBV29-1 and TRBJ2-3; TRBD2 aligns across 7 bases. The CDR3 runs 13 residues. Losses at the gene ends were 0 bases for V and 3 bases for J; bases not matched to a gene: 0. Germline V gives CDR1 SQVTM, CDR2 ANQGSEA. The DNA of the CDR3 is TGCAGCGTTGAAGAGGGGGGGACAGATACGCAGTATTTT. Its protein is CSVEEGGTDTQYF.

The chain links TRBV4-3 to TRBJ2-2; unclear D gene. The CDR3 extends over 13 amino acids. V lost 1 base, J lost 6 bases, and 6 bases lay in between. CDR1 and CDR2 (germline): LGHNA, YSLEER. CDR3 coding DNA: TGCGCCAGCAGCCAAGCTTCTTCCGGGGAGCTGTTTTTT. Protein sequence: CASSQASSGELFF.